The entry below describes one T cell receptor beta chain. The sample belongs to a study of blood T cell repertoires in COVID-19. Germline lookup yields CDR1 SGHRS and CDR2 YFSETQ. V shed 3 bases and J shed 4 bases, with 13 bases lying between them. CDR3 length equals 14 residues. Assay: immunoSEQ multiplex PCR; the TCRdb copy retains only in-frame clones and omits some. The sample consists of approximately 340,000 clones, approximately 89% of them appearing once. The chain links TRBV5-1 to TRBJ1-2; possible D gene TRBD1, 5 bases. The clonotype originates from a woman in her 40s who had been exposed to COVID-19. The sequenced sample was PBMCs or T cells enriched from blood (not recorded which). The CDR3 nucleotides are TGCGCCAGCAGCTCCACAGGCGAACTCTATGGCTACACCTTC. Its translation: CASSSTGELYGYTF.